This TCR beta chain was retrieved from a study of T cells in Graves' hyperthyroidism and ophthalmopathy. In its sample, this clonotype was seen many times. Trimming stripped 0 bases from V and 4 bases from J, with 12 bases between. This CDR3 spans 16 amino acids. Germline CDR1 is SGHTA and CDR2 is FQGNSA. Template material for amplifying TCR beta CDR3 regions consisted of RNA transcripts. TCR CDR3 regions were first amplified by RT-PCR with HTBI primers. TCRdb passed the multiplex PCR reads through MiXCR, listing each CDR3 protein once. The sample records around 690,000 distinct CDR3 sequences, roughly 17% being singletons.

This clonotype originated in a man aged 50-60 years with Graves' hyperthyroidism. Sequencing input: blood. V is TRBV7-2 and J is TRBJ1-4, with D hard to call. CDR3 residues: CASSLASLVLNEKLFF. The CDR3 region has the DNA TGTGCCAGCAGCTTAGCGTCCCTCGTCCTTAATGAAAAACTGTTTTTT.